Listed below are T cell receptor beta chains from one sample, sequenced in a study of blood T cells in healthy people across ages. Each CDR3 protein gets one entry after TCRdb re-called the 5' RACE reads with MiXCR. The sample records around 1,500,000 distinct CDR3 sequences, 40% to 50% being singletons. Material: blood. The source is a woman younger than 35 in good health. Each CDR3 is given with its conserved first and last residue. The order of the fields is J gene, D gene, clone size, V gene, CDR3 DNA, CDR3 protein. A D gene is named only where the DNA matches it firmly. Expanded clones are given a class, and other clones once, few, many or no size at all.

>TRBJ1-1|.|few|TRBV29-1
TGCAGCTCTGGGGAAGGGAACACTGAAGCTTTCTTT
CSSGEGNTEAFF
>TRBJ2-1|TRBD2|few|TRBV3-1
TGTGCCAGCAGTCCCCCCCCAGGGACTAGCGCTTCCAATGAGCAGTTCTTC
CASSPPPGTSASNEQFF
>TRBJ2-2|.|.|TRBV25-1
TGTGCCAGCAGTGAAACTAACACCGGGGAGCTGTTTTTT
CASSETNTGELFF
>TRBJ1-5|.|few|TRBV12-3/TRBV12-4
TGTGCCAGCAGCCTAAGACATAGCAATCAGCCCCAGCATTTT
CASSLRHSNQPQHF
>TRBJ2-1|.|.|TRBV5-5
TGTGCCAGCAGCTTGGGTCGGTGTACTGAGTACAATGAGCAGTTCTTC
CASSLGRCTEYNEQFF
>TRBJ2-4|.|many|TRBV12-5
TGTGCTAGTGGTTTGGTACCAGAGGGATCAAACATTCAGTACTTC
CASGLVPEGSNIQYF
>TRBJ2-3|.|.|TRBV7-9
TGTGCCAGCAGCAGGAGCCTACAGCGTCCCACAGGTACGCAGTATTTT
CASSRSLQRPTGTQYF
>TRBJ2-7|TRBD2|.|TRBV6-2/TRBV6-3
TGTGCCAGCAGTTCGTACCCGGGAGGAGTGGGAGAGCAGTACTTC
CASSSYPGGVGEQYF
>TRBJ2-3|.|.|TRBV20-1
TGCAGTGCTAGAGATCAGTTCACAGGGGATACGCAGTATTTT
CSARDQFTGDTQYF
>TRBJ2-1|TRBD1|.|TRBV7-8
TGTGCCAGCAGGGGACAGGGGGCGCGGAATGAGCAGTTCTTC
CASRGQGARNEQFF
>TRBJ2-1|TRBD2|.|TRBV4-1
TGCGCCAGCAGCCAGCGGGGGACTAGCGGACCCAATGAGCAGTTCTTC
CASSQRGTSGPNEQFF
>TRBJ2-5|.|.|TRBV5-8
TGTGCCAGCAGTCTCCGACTAGTGGAGGAGACCCAGTACTTC
CASSLRLVEETQYF
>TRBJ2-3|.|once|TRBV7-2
TGTGCCAGCAGCGTAGAAGGGGGGCCGCAGTATTTT
CASSVEGGPQYF
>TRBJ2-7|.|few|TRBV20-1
TGCAGTGCAGGCCGGGACATCGGCTCCTACGAGCAGTACTTC
CSAGRDIGSYEQYF
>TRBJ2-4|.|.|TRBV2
TGTGCCAGCAGTGACGGAACAGCCAAAAGCATTCAGTACTTC
CASSDGTAKSIQYF
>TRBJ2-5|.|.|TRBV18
TGTGCCAGCTCACCACAAGCGCCAGGGATGGAGGCCCAGTACTTC
CASSPQAPGMEAQYF
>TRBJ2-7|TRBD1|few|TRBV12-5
TGTGCTACAACAGGGGCCTCCTACGAGCAGTACTTC
CATTGASYEQYF
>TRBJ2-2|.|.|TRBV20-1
TGCAGTGCTAGAACGATCACCGGGGAGCTGTTTTTT
CSARTITGELFF
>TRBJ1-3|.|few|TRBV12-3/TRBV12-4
TGTGCCAGCAGTTTGAATAGCCGCGGAAACACCATATATTTT
CASSLNSRGNTIYF
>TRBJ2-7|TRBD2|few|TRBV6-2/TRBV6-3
TGTGCCAGCAGTCGCACTACTAGCGGGATGAACTACGAGCAGTACTTC
CASSRTTSGMNYEQYF
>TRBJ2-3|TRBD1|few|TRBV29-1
TGCAGCGGTGGGACCGGGACAGGGAGCCCAGATACGCAGTATTTT
CSGGTGTGSPDTQYF
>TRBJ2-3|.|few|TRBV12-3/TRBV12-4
TGTGCCAGCAGTTTTACGCCCGTGACAGATACGCAGTATTTT
CASSFTPVTDTQYF
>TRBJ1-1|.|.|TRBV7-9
TGTGCCGGCATCAAACAGGGCCCCTTAAACACTGAAGCTTTCTTT
CAGIKQGPLNTEAFF
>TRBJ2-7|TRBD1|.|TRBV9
TGTGCCAGCAGCTCCGGGACAGGGATCTCCTACGAGCAGTACTTC
CASSSGTGISYEQYF
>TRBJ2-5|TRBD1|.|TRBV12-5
TGTGCTAGTGGTCCCGGCCAGGGGGTCGGGCAAGAGACCCAGTACTTC
CASGPGQGVGQETQYF
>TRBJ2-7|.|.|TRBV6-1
TGTGCCAGCAGTCCCAGGGGACTAAATGAGCAGTACTTC
CASSPRGLNEQYF
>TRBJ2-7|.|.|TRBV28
TGTGCCAGCAGTTTACAATTCGGGGTCGGGACCGAGCAGTACTTC
CASSLQFGVGTEQYF
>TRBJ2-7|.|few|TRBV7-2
TGTGCCAGCAGCTTACTGAGTGGCGACGAGCAGTACTTC
CASSLLSGDEQYF
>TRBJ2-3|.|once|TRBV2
TGTGCCAGCAGTGAAGAGAGGATAGGGGGCACAGATACGCAGTATTTT
CASSEERIGGTDTQYF
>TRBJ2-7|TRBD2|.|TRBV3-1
TGTGCCAGCAGCTTACAAGCGGGGCCCTCCTACGAGCAGTACTTC
CASSLQAGPSYEQYF
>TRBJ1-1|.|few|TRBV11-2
TGTGCCAGCAGCGTCAAGGAAGCTTTCTTT
CASSVKEAFF
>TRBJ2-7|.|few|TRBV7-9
TGTGCCAGCAGTCATAGCTCCGAGCAGTACTTC
CASSHSSEQYF
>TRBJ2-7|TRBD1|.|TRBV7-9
TGTGCCAGCAGCTCAACAGGGGGCCTTTGGGAGCAGTACTTC
CASSSTGGLWEQYF
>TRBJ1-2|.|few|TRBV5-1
TGCGCCAGCAGCTTGGCGCCCGGGGGCGAAGGCTACACCTTC
CASSLAPGGEGYTF
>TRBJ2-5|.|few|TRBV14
TGTGCCAGCAGCCAAGACGTCAGACTCCAAGAGACCCAGTACTTC
CASSQDVRLQETQYF
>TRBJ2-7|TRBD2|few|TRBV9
TGTGCCAGCAGCGTAGATCGGATAGCGGGAGGGCCCACCTACGAGCAGTACTTC
CASSVDRIAGGPTYEQYF
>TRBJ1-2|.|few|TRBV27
TGTGCCAGCAGTCTGAGGTGGAACTATGGCTACACCTTC
CASSLRWNYGYTF
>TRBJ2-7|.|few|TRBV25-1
TGTGCCAGCATTGTGAGTAGAAGAGAAACCTACGAGCAGTACTTC
CASIVSRRETYEQYF
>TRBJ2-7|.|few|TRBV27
TGTGCCAGCAGTTTTTTTAGCGGCTACGAGCAGTACTTC
CASSFFSGYEQYF
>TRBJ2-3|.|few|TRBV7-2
TGTGCCAGCAGCTTAGTAATGGCGCAGTATTTT
CASSLVMAQYF
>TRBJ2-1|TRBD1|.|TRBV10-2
TGCGCCAGCAGCGAGGGGACAGGGAATTGGTTCTTC
CASSEGTGNWFF
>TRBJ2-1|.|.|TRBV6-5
TGTGCCAGCAGTTACTCGGGCACCGCCTACAATGAGCAGTTCTTC
CASSYSGTAYNEQFF
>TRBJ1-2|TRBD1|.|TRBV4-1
TGCGCCAGCAGCCCACGAGATTACGACAGGGGGGCTGATGGCTACACCTTC
CASSPRDYDRGADGYTF
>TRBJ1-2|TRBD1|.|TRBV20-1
TGCAGTGCCCTTAACAAGGGACAGGGGGCATATGGCTACACCTTC
CSALNKGQGAYGYTF
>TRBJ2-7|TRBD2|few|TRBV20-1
TGCAGTGCTAGAGGGACTAGCGGTTTCTACGAGCAGTACTTC
CSARGTSGFYEQYF
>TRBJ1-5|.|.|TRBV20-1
TGCAGTGCAACCTACATAGCACGGGACTCAAGGTGGAGCAATCAGCCCCAGCATTTT
CSATYIARDSRWSNQPQHF
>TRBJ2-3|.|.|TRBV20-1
TGCAGTGCTAGTCTAGCAGATACGCAGTATTTT
CSASLADTQYF
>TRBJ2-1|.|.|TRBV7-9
TGTGCCAGCAGGCCTTGGTCGGGAAATGAGCAGTTCTTC
CASRPWSGNEQFF
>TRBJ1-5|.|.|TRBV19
TGTGCCAGTAGTATGGGAACAGGGTTGGTTCAGCCCCAGCATTTT
CASSMGTGLVQPQHF
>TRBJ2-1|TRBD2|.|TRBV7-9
TGTGCCAGCAGCCGTCGGACTAGCGGGAGGAATGAGCAGTTCTTC
CASSRRTSGRNEQFF
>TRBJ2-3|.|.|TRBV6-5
TGTGTCAGCAGTTCAGCTCCGGCGGTCAACACAGATACGCAGTATTTT
CVSSSAPAVNTDTQYF
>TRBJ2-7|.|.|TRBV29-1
TGCAGCGTTGAAGGGGGGGACTCCAAATACAATGAGCAGTACTTC
CSVEGGDSKYNEQYF
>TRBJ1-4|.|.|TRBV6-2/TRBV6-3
TGTGCCAGCAGTTCCTTCTCCTCGGACTCCCAGGAAAAACTGTTTTTT
CASSSFSSDSQEKLFF